The clone carrying this T cell receptor (beta chain) was observed once. Its matching antigen is unknown. Depth targeted 1 in 200,000 to 1 in 1 million T cells, averaging 10x coverage per clonotype. The repertoire was sequenced with immunoSEQ multiplex PCR; TCRdb's copy has only in-frame clones and lacks some. The sample consists of some 80,000 clones, about 85% of them appearing once. These data come from a study of cytotoxic CD8 clonotypes in ibrutinib-treated CLL. Whole-study findings and limits: Public clonotypes, rarely seen, contracted or held steady on treatment.

This TCR came from a human donor with chronic lymphocytic leukemia. The material sequenced was PBMCs, taken after 12 months of ibrutinib treatment.

The CDR3 sequence: CASSSGTSGDYEQYF. The CDR3 nucleotides are TGTGCCAGCAGCTCGGGGACTAGCGGGGACTACGAGCAGTACTTC. The chain has TRBV11-3 and TRBJ2-7; 13 bases align to TRBD2. Germline lookup yields CDR1 SGHNT and CDR2 YENEEA. The CDR3 totals 15 residues. V was pared by 4 bases and J by 3 bases, with 3 bases of the junction left unmatched.